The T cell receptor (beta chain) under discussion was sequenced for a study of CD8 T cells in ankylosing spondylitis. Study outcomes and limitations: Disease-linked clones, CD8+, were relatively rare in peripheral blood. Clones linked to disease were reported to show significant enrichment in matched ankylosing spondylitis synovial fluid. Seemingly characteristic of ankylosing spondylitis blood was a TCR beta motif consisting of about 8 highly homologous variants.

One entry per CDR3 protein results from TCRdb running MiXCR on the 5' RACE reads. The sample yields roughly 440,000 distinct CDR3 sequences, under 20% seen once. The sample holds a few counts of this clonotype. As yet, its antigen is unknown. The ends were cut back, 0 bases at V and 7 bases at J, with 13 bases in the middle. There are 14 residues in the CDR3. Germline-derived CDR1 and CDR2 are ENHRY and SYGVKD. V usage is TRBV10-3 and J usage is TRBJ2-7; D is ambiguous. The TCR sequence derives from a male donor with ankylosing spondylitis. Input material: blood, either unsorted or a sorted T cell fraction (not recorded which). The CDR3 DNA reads TGTGCCATCAGTGAGTCTGGCGAAACTACGGAGCAGTACTTC. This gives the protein CAISESGETTEQYF.